The 18 T cell receptor beta chains below all came from one sample that was sequenced in a study of T cell repertoires in cytomegalovirus infection. TCRdb re-analysed the reads in MiXCR, keeping a single row per CDR3 protein. The profile shows about 530,000 distinct CDR3 sequences, around 27% of them singletons. The sample was PBMCs. These receptors originate from a human donor in good health (CMV status not recorded). Some clones in this sample may be carry-over from other donors' samples.

The chain links TRBV19 to TRBJ2-1; 10 bases are a match to TRBD2. Germline CDR1 is LNHDA and CDR2 is SQIVND (reference sequence). V lost 5 bases, J lost 4 bases, and 5 bases stayed unmatched. The CDR3 is 15 amino acids. Here the CDR3 reads CASSPRAGGYNEQFF. The DNA of the CDR3 is TGTGCCAGTAGTCCTCGAGCGGGGGGGTACAATGAGCAGTTCTTC.

This clonotype turned up a few times. This chain uses TRBV9 with TRBJ1-1; unclear D gene. Germline V gives CDR1 SGDLS, CDR2 YYNGEE. V was pared by 0 bases and J by 8 bases, with 14 bases between. This CDR3 has 14 amino acids. CDR3 amino acids: CASSVAGLQGEAFF. The CDR3, as DNA: TGTGCCAGCAGCGTAGCCGGCCTACAAGGAGAAGCTTTCTTT.

The table lists this clonotype with many counts. The DNA of the CDR3 is TGTGCCAGCAACGGGGGTTACCAAGAGACCCAGTACTTC. Its protein product is CASNGGYQETQYF. The chain couples TRBV7-2 to TRBJ2-5; a weak D match, TRBD2 (6 bases). Germline values: CDR1 SGHTA, CDR2 FQGNSA. This CDR3 has 13 amino acids. Trimming removed 7 bases at V and 0 bases at J, with 9 bases between.

The V and J genes are TRBV3-1 and TRBJ2-3; D is possibly TRBD1 (5 bases). The germline CDR1 and CDR2 sequences are LGHDT and YNNKEL (reference sequence). The CDR3 is 15 amino acids. The germline V and J ends were trimmed by 0 bases and 0 bases, with 7 bases remaining between them. The CDR3 nucleotides read TGTGCCAGCAGCCAAGAGCAGGGCAGCACAGATACGCAGTATTTT. Translated, it gives CASSQEQGSTDTQYF.

This sequence joins TRBV29-1 and TRBJ1-2; D is uncertain. This CDR3 has 11 residues. The V and J ends lost 5 bases and 7 bases respectively, with 11 bases between them. Germline CDR1 SQVTM, CDR2 ANQGSEA. CDR3 DNA sequence: TGCAGCGTTTGGCCGGGCCCTGGCTACACCTTC. It is translated as CSVWPGPGYTF.

This clonotype was counted between two and nine times. This chain connects TRBV3-1 to TRBJ1-4; tentative D call: TRBD1 (6 bases). The CDR3 sequence is 14 residues long. Looked up from germline, CDR1 is LGHDT and CDR2 is YNNKEL (reference sequence). V lost 5 bases, J lost 8 bases, and 15 bases lay in between. As DNA, the CDR3 is TGTGCCAGCAGCGGCGGGGGGGCTCGGGAAAAACTGTTTTTT. The encoded protein is CASSGGGAREKLFF.

This clonotype was detected a few times. The chain combines TRBV6-2 or TRBV6-3 with TRBJ2-7; 9 bases fit TRBD1. The CDR3 runs 18 residues. V shed 2 bases and J 2 bases; nucleotides not matched to a gene: 13. The germline V gene has CDR1 MNHEY and CDR2 SVGEGT. The CDR3 DNA reads as TGTGCCAGCAGTTACGAGACAGGGGGGAATCGATTGGCCTACGAGCAGTACTTC. It yields the protein CASSYETGGNRLAYEQYF.

The V and J genes are TRBV27 and TRBJ1-5, with TRBD1 matching 12 bases. Germline values: CDR1 MNHEY, CDR2 SMNVEV (reference sequence). V lost 2 bases and J lost 5; bases outside the gene matches: 4. This CDR3 is built from 16 residues. CDR3: CASSLVWDRGHQPQHF. In nucleotides, the CDR3 is TGTGCCAGCAGTTTAGTTTGGGACAGGGGGCATCAGCCCCAGCATTTT.

For this clonotype: One junction end does not reproduce the germline sequence, and a read error may be involved. The chain recombines TRBV28 with TRBJ1-6; D may be TRBD1 (5 bases). This CDR3 is built from 14 residues. Per germline, CDR1 MDHEN and CDR2 SYDVKM. CDR3: CASSFAGWNSPFHF. The CDR3, as DNA: TGTGCCAGCAGTTTCGCAGGGTGGAATTCACCCTTCCACTTT.

This clonotype came up many times. The chain joins TRBV12-3 or TRBV12-4 to TRBJ1-6, with 7 bases aligning to TRBD1. Germline trimming cut 5 bases from V and 9 bases from J; bases unmatched to any gene: 4. The CDR3 is 13 amino acids. In DNA form, the CDR3 reads TGTGCCAGCAGTCGACAGGGACTTTCACCCCTCCACTTT. Protein: CASSRQGLSPLHF.

This clonotype came up many times. The J gene is TRBJ2-7, the V gene TRBV7-2, with D possibly TRBD2 on 6 matching bases. CDR3 length: 12 amino acids. The V gene's germline CDR1 is SGHTA and CDR2 FQGNSA. V was trimmed by 1 base and J by 11 bases, leaving 12 bases between them. The CDR3 nucleotides are TGTGCCAGCAGCTTAGGGTGGGGGGATGAGTACTTC. Amino acid sequence: CASSLGWGDEYF.

The J gene is TRBJ2-5, the V gene TRBV4-1; no clear D gene. Germline V gives CDR1 MGHRA, CDR2 YSYEKL. The V gene lost 0 bases and the J gene lost 7 bases, with 15 bases spanning the gap. CDR3 size: 15 residues. CDR3 residues: CASSQDPGQDGTQYF. For the CDR3, the DNA is TGCGCCAGCAGCCAAGATCCGGGCCAGGACGGGACCCAGTACTTC.

This clonotype was picked up a small number of times. The chain is built from TRBV9 and TRBJ1-1, with D possibly matching TRBD1 (5 bases). The CDR3 has 16 amino acids. V was cut by 3 bases and J by 5 bases, with 20 bases left in between. Germline lookup yields CDR1 SGDLS and CDR2 YYNGEE. The CDR3 bases are TGTGCCAGCAGCGGAGGAATTGGAACGGGGCGGACTGAAGCTTTCTTT. It specifies CASSGGIGTGRTEAFF.

The chain couples TRBV30 to TRBJ1-6, with D maybe TRBD1 (5 bases). This CDR3 is built from 14 residues. The germline V gene encodes CDR1 GTSNPN and CDR2 SVGIG (reference sequence). V lost 0 bases and J 4 bases, leaving 7 bases between the germline ends. This CDR3 is CAWSVQGYNSPLHF. The CDR3, as DNA: TGTGCCTGGAGTGTTCAGGGTTATAATTCACCCCTCCACTTT.

The chain couples TRBV6-1 to TRBJ1-2; TRBD1 agrees at 7 bases. This CDR3 is built from 12 residues. Germline trimming cut 7 bases from V and 4 bases from J; bases unmatched to any gene: 3. CDR1 and CDR2 from the germline V gene are MNHNS and SASEGT. This chain's CDR3 is CASIGTVYGYTF. Written as DNA, the CDR3 is TGTGCCAGCATTGGGACAGTCTATGGCTACACCTTC.

J is TRBJ1-5 and V is TRBV3-1; no definite D call. Germline assignment: CDR1 LGHDT and CDR2 YNNKEL (reference sequence). V lost 2 bases and J 6 bases, leaving 8 bases between the germline ends. The CDR3 runs to 13 residues. CDR3 in amino acids: CASSQFGSQPQHF. DNA of the CDR3: TGTGCCAGCAGCCAATTTGGTAGTCAGCCCCAGCATTTT. The full variable domain, rest sourced from reference TRBV3-1 and TRBJ1-5, is DTAVSQTPKYLVTQMGNDKSIKCEQNLGHDTMYWYKQDSKKFLKIMFSYNNKELIINETVPNRFSPKSPDKAHLNLHINSLELGDSAVYFCASSQFGSQPQHFGDGTRLSIL.

The chain recombines TRBV11-3 with TRBJ2-2; 11 nucleotides align to TRBD2. The CDR3 is 15 residues long. The trim removed 5 bases at V and 8 bases at J, leaving 7 bases unmatched. CDR1 is SGHNT and CDR2 is YENEEA in the germline V gene. CDR3 sequence: CASSVGTSGYGELFF. Written as DNA, the CDR3 is TGTGCCAGCAGCGTAGGGACTAGCGGATATGGGGAGCTGTTTTTT.

Of note for this clonotype: A much bigger clone sits one base away, suggesting this may be a read error. CDR3 loop: CASTPVPTGELLF. The CDR3, as DNA: TGTGCCAGCACCCCCGTCCCGACCGGGGAGCTGTTATTT. V usage is TRBV7-2 and J usage is TRBJ2-2, with a possible D match to TRBD2 (5 bases). CDR1 and CDR2 from the germline V gene are SGHTA and FQGNSA. The CDR3 runs to 13 residues.